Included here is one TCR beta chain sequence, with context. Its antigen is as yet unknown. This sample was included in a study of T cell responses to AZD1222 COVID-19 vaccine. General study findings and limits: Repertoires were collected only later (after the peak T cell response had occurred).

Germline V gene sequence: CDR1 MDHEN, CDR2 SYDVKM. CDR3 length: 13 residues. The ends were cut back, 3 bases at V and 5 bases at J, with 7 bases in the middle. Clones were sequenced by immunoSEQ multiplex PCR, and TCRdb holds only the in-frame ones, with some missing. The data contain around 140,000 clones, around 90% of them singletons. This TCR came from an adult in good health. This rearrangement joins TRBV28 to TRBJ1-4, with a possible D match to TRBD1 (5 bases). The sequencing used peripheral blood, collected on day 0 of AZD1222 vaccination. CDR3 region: CASSFGGNEKLFF. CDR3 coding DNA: TGTGCCAGCAGTTTTGGGGGGAATGAAAAACTGTTTTTT.